The 27 T cell receptor beta chains listed next were all sequenced from one sample in a study of T-cell reconstitution after alpha-beta-depleted transplantation in children. The TCRbeta library was prepared with unique molecular identifiers. One entry per CDR3 protein, called by TCRdb with MiXCR from the PCR reads. The repertoire holds some 220,000 distinct CDR3 sequences, with approximately 10% as singletons. The sample consisted of PBMCs, taken before TCRalphabeta/CD19-depleted stem cell transplant. These receptors were collected from a child under two years old with acute myeloid leukemia, due to receive a stem cell transplant.

This clonotype was seen at least ten times. The chain joins TRBV6-5 to TRBJ1-6, with 7 bases identical to TRBD1. Germline trimming cut 0 bases from V and 11 bases from J; bases unmatched to any gene: 16. The CDR3 has 18 amino acids. Germline V gives CDR1 MNHEY, CDR2 SVGAGI. CDR3 protein: CASSYSFAGGDSATPLHF. CDR3 sequence (DNA): TGTGCCAGCAGTTACTCGTTCGCAGGGGGGGACAGTGCCACACCCCTCCACTTT.

This clonotype was counted many times. V usage is TRBV7-9 and J usage is TRBJ2-1; D not resolved. Trimming removed 1 base at V and 12 bases at J, with 10 bases between. The CDR3 sequence is 12 residues long. Germline assignment: CDR1 SEHNR and CDR2 FQNEAQ (reference sequence). The CDR3: CASSLGTAPQFF. The CDR3 nucleotides read TGTGCCAGCAGCTTAGGTACGGCCCCGCAGTTCTTC. The variable domain in full, completed from reference TRBV7-9 and TRBJ2-1, reads DTGVSQNPRHKITKRGQNVTFRCDPISEHNRLYWYRQTLGQGPEFLTYFQNEAQLEKSRLLSDRFSAERPKGSFSTLEIQRTEQGDSAMYLCASSLGTAPQFFGPGTRLTVL.

This clonotype was counted many times. CDR3 nucleotides: TGTGCCAGCATCCTAAACAGGGCCGCTGAAGCTTTCTTT. It codes for CASILNRAAEAFF. This chain joins TRBV5-5 and TRBJ1-1; D might be TRBD1 (6 bases). Trimming left V 6 bases short and J 6 bases short, with 15 bases between. The CDR3 length is 13 residues. Germline V CDR1 and CDR2: SGHKS, YYEKEE (reference sequence).

This clonotype appeared many times. This chain uses TRBV20-1 with TRBJ1-2; no clear D. The germline CDR1 and CDR2 sequences are DFQATT and SNEGSKA (reference sequence). V lost 4 bases and J 7 bases, leaving 13 bases between the germline ends. This CDR3 comprises 12 residues. The CDR3 is CSATEARGGYTF. The CDR3 region has the DNA TGCAGTGCTACGGAGGCGCGGGGTGGCTACACCTTC.

This clonotype was seen repeatedly, ten times or more. The CDR3: CAIGQGTGGTYGYTF. The CDR3 DNA sequence: TGTGCCATCGGACAAGGGACAGGGGGTACCTATGGCTACACCTTC. The chain uses TRBV28 and TRBJ1-2; TRBD1 matches at 11 bases. The CDR3 totals 15 residues. V lost 10 bases, J lost 4 bases, and 11 bases stayed unmatched. Per germline, CDR1 MDHEN and CDR2 SYDVKM.

The chain employs TRBV7-2 and TRBJ2-7; D remains ambiguous. This CDR3 contains 15 residues. Germline CDR1 reads SGHTA; CDR2 reads FQGNSA. Trimming removed 5 bases at V and 0 bases at J, with 14 bases between. The CDR3 DNA reads as TGTGCCAGCAGCCCCCTAGGCACCCTCTCCTACGAGCAGTACTTC. It is translated as CASSPLGTLSYEQYF.

This clonotype was found many times. The rearrangement uses TRBV5-6 and TRBJ2-1; D is unclear. The V end lost 0 bases, the J end lost 3 bases, and 7 bases lay between the germline ends. CDR1 is SGHDT, CDR2 YYEEEE, per germline. The length of the CDR3 is 14 residues. The CDR3 bases are TGTGCCAGCAGCTTGGCCGCGGACTACAATGAGCAGTTCTTC. Residues: CASSLAADYNEQFF.

This clonotype has just one count. This clone may be a read error of a much larger clone one base away. V is TRBV2 and J is TRBJ2-1; D is perhaps TRBD2 (6 bases). Per the germline V gene, CDR1 is SNHLY and CDR2 is FYNNEI. The CDR3 sequence is 16 residues long. CDR3: CAGSELGSGPPNEQFF. In nucleotides, the CDR3 is TGTGCCGGCAGTGAGTTGGGTAGCGGACCTCCCAATGAGCAGTTCTTC.

This clonotype was recorded many times. The chain has TRBV3-1 and TRBJ1-2, with D perhaps matching TRBD1 (5 bases). Germline V gives CDR1 LGHDT, CDR2 YNNKEL (reference sequence). This CDR3 spans 14 amino acids. Trimming stripped 3 bases from V and 2 bases from J, with 10 bases between. The CDR3 coding sequence is TGTGCCAGCAGCCAGTGGGGGGACAACTATGGCTACACCTTC. Amino acid sequence: CASSQWGDNYGYTF.

This clonotype was counted at least ten times. The CDR3 region has the DNA TGCGCCAGCAGCTTGGGCGCAGGGCAAGGGGGAGAGACCCAGTACTTC. It is translated as CASSLGAGQGGETQYF. The chain recombines TRBV5-1 with TRBJ2-5, with a tentative D call TRBD1 (6 bases). The V end lost 0 bases, the J end lost 4 bases, and 16 bases lay between the germline ends. Per germline, CDR1 SGHRS and CDR2 YFSETQ. The CDR3 covers 16 residues.

This chain links TRBV20-1 with TRBJ1-2, with D possibly matching TRBD1 (5 bases). CDR3 length: 16 amino acids. Germline CDR1 is DFQATT and CDR2 is SNEGSKA (reference sequence). V gave up 3 bases and J gave up 4 bases, with 21 bases separating them. The CDR3 DNA reads TGCAGTGCTAGTCGCACCTTGAGGGGCGGTGGCTATGGCTACACCTTC. Translating gives CSASRTLRGGGYGYTF.

This clonotype appeared many times. J is TRBJ1-5 and V is TRBV6-5, with D perhaps matching TRBD1 (5 bases). Trimming took off 4 bases at V and 3 bases at J, with 7 bases between the two ends. Germline V gene data show CDR1 as MNHEY and CDR2 as SVGAGI. The CDR3 length is 13 residues. The CDR3 spells CASSSTANQPQHF. DNA for the CDR3: TGTGCCAGCAGTTCGACAGCCAATCAGCCCCAGCATTTT.

Many counts were recorded for this clonotype. V and J are TRBV29-1 and TRBJ2-1; D is perhaps TRBD2 (5 bases). The V gene's germline CDR1 is SQVTM and CDR2 ANQGSEA. Deletions cut 6 bases from V and 0 bases from J, with 6 bases between. This CDR3 comprises 12 residues. CDR3 bases: TGCAGCGTAGCGGACTCCTACAATGAGCAGTTCTTC. Translating gives CSVADSYNEQFF.

This clonotype showed up just a few times. This rearrangement joins TRBV14 to TRBJ2-3; 12 bases map to TRBD2. V lost 2 bases, J lost 6 bases, and 6 bases stayed unmatched. This CDR3 contains 16 residues. Per germline, CDR1 SGHDN and CDR2 FVKESK. Here the CDR3 DNA reads TGTGCCAGCAGCCAATCCCTAGCGGGAGGGGAGGATACGCAGTATTTT. This sequence encodes CASSQSLAGGEDTQYF.

This clonotype was found many times. The V call is TRBV11-2, the J call TRBJ2-1; D is perhaps TRBD2 (6 bases). The germline V gene encodes CDR1 SGHAT and CDR2 FQNNGV. The CDR3 totals 13 residues. Trimming pared 5 bases from V and 9 bases from J, leaving 14 bases between. As DNA, the CDR3 is TGTGCCAGCAGCCCACTAGCTCGGGGTGAGCAGTTCTTC. Protein product: CASSPLARGEQFF.

The sample holds many counts of this clonotype. This chain connects TRBV6-1 to TRBJ1-2; 9 bases line up with TRBD1. Trimming cost V 0 bases and J 5 bases; bases outside gene matches: 4. This CDR3 comprises 15 residues. In germline, CDR1 is MNHNS, CDR2 SASEGT. CDR3 nucleotides: TGTGCCAGCAGTGAAGCCTCTGGACAGGGGTATGGCTACACCTTC. Residues: CASSEASGQGYGYTF.

This clonotype came up a few times. A much larger clone differs from this one at a single base, so this may be a read error. V gene TRBV28 combines with J gene TRBJ1-3, with D possibly TRBD1 on 5 matching bases. The V gene's germline CDR1 is MDHEN and CDR2 SYDVKM. The CDR3 runs to 18 residues. CDR3 region: CVSSYNTGGALAGNTIYF. The CDR3 DNA reads TGTGTCAGCAGCTATAACACGGGAGGGGCGTTAGCTGGAAACACCATATATTTT.

This clonotype has more than one count but fewer than ten. This chain connects TRBV10-3 to TRBJ2-7, with D unclear. This CDR3 is 12 amino acids long. Germline V gives CDR1 ENHRY, CDR2 SYGVKD. Trimming cost V 6 bases and J 3 bases, with 9 bases left between them. The CDR3 reads CAIRSQNYEQYF. The CDR3 region has the DNA TGTGCCATCAGGAGTCAAAACTACGAGCAGTACTTC.

This clonotype was counted between two and nine times. V usage is TRBV5-1 and J usage is TRBJ2-3, with D tentatively TRBD1 or TRBD2 (5 bases each). The V end lost 4 bases, the J end lost 2 bases, and 14 bases lay between the germline ends. Germline V gene sequence: CDR1 SGHRS, CDR2 YFSETQ. The CDR3 runs to 15 residues. The CDR3 loop is CASSRPGPDTDTQYF. CDR3 nucleotide sequence: TGCGCCAGCAGCCGGCCGGGACCGGACACAGATACGCAGTATTTT. Variable domain in full (rest from reference TRBV5-1 and TRBJ2-3): KAGVTQTPRYLIKTRGQQVTLSCSPISGHRSVSWYQQTPGQGLQFLFEYFSETQRNKGNFPGRFSGRQFSNSRSEMNVSTLELGDSALYLCASSRPGPDTDTQYFGPGTRLTVL.

This rearrangement joins TRBV11-2 to TRBJ1-3, with 7 nucleotides matching TRBD1. V dropped 2 bases and J dropped 0; count of bases not matched to a gene: 7. Germline assignment: CDR1 SGHAT and CDR2 FQNNGV. CDR3 length equals 17 residues. The CDR3 loop reads CASSLNAGQSSGNTIYF. The CDR3 DNA follows: TGTGCCAGCAGCTTAAACGCGGGACAGAGCTCTGGAAACACCATATATTTT.

This clonotype was counted a few times. The chain links TRBV21-1 to TRBJ2-7. TRBV21-1 is a listed pseudogene. CDR3 length: 10 residues. The CDR3 region has the DNA TGTGCCAGCGGATTCTACGAGCAGTACTTC. The encoded protein is CASGFYEQYF.

Many counts were recorded for this clonotype. The chain has TRBV7-9 and TRBJ2-7, with 13 bases identical to TRBD2. This CDR3 comprises 13 residues. J was trimmed by 7 bases and V by 5 bases; bases with no gene match: 2. Germline CDR1 reads SEHNR; CDR2 reads FQNEAQ (reference sequence). CDR3 protein: CASSKGLAGEQYF. The CDR3 nucleotides are TGTGCCAGCAGCAAGGGACTAGCGGGGGAGCAGTACTTC.

The V gene is TRBV19, the J gene TRBJ2-1; the match to TRBD2 covers 8 bases. Germline CDR1 is LNHDA and CDR2 is SQIVND (reference sequence). The junction had 13 bases not matched to a gene; V was cut back by 7 bases and J by 8 bases. The CDR3 runs to 15 residues. The CDR3 sequence: CASKLTGTRGHEQFF. Here the CDR3 DNA reads TGTGCCAGTAAACTGACGGGGACTAGGGGCCATGAGCAGTTCTTC. The whole variable domain, remainder taken from reference TRBV19 and TRBJ2-1, is DGGITQSPKYLFRKEGQNVTLSCEQNLNHDAMYWYRQDPGQGLRLIYYSQIVNDFQKGDIAEGYSVSREKKESFPLTVTSAQKNPTAFYLCASKLTGTRGHEQFFGPGTRLTVL.

This clonotype was observed many times. The chain has TRBV7-2 and TRBJ2-2; D gene ambiguous. Germline lookup yields CDR1 SGHTA and CDR2 FQGNSA. Trimming took 2 bases from V and 4 from J, leaving 11 bases between them. This CDR3 contains 15 residues. DNA for the CDR3: TGTGCCAGCAGCTTACACGGTTATCGCACCGGGGAGCTGTTTTTT. This encodes CASSLHGYRTGELFF.

In this sample, this clonotype turned up many times. The chain uses TRBV6-5 and TRBJ1-1; D might be TRBD1 (5 bases). V gave up 5 bases and J gave up 5 bases, with 9 bases separating them. The germline CDR1 and CDR2 sequences are MNHEY and SVGAGI. This CDR3 has 12 residues. The DNA for the CDR3 is TGTGCCAGCAGTCAGGGACGGACTGAAGCTTTCTTT. It translates to CASSQGRTEAFF.

The chain is built from TRBV7-9 and TRBJ1-1, with no clear D. This CDR3 is 17 amino acids long. Germline CDR1 is SEHNR and CDR2 is FQNEAQ (reference sequence). V was pared by 3 bases and J by 1 base, with 18 bases between. The CDR3 DNA reads TGTGCCAGCAGCTTCTCGAACCCCTCGACGACGAACACTGAAGCTTTCTTT. It codes for CASSFSNPSTTNTEAFF.

This clonotype was detected ten times or more. The gene calls are TRBV20-1 and TRBJ2-7; D is possibly TRBD2 (5 bases). From germline, CDR1 is DFQATT and CDR2 SNEGSKA (reference sequence). The CDR3 has 14 amino acids. Trimming removed 3 bases from V and 2 bases from J, with 14 bases in between. CDR3 in amino acids: CSASSLDWTYEQYF. The CDR3 DNA reads as TGCAGTGCTAGTAGCCTGGACTGGACCTACGAGCAGTACTTC.